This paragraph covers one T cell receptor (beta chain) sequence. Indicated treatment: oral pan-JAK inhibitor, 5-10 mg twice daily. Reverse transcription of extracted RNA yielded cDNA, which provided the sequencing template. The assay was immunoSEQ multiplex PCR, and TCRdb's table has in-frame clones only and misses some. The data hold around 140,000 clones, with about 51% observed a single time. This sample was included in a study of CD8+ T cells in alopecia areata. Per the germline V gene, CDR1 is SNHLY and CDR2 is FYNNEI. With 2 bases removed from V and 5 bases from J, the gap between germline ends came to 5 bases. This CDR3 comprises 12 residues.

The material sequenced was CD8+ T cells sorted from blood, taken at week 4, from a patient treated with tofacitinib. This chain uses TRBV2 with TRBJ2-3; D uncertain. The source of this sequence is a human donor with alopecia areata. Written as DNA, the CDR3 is TGTGCCAGCAGTGAATTGGGAGATACGCAGTATTTT. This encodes CASSELGDTQYF. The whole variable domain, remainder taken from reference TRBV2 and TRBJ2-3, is EPEVTQTPSHQVTQMGQEVILRCVPISNHLYFYWYRQILGQKVEFLVSFYNNEISEKSEIFDDQFSVERPDGSNFTLKIRSTKLEDSAMYFCASSELGDTQYFGPGTRLTVL.